These 2 T cell receptor beta chains were sequenced from one sample in a study of beta chain features in type 1 diabetes. The sequenced template was cDNA made from the entire isolated RNA. Produced via immunoSEQ multiplex PCR; TCRdb's table is partial and in-frame only. The sample has over 150,000 clones, approximately 8.1% seen once; the top ten hold 0.65%. Material for sequencing was central memory CD4+ T cells from blood. The receptors were gathered from a man between 18 and 29 years old in good health.

V usage is TRBV9 and J usage is TRBJ2-7, with D hard to call. Trimming pared 0 bases from V and 2 bases from J, leaving 9 bases between. Germline V CDR1 and CDR2: SGDLS, YYNGEE. The CDR3 is made up of 14 amino acids. CDR3 DNA: TGTGCCAGCAGCGTAGCTCGAGAGGCCTACGAGCAGTACTTC. Its protein product is CASSVAREAYEQYF. Looking up the rest from reference TRBV9 and TRBJ2-7 gives the full variable domain: DSGVTQTPKHLITATGQRVTLRCSPRSGDLSVYWYQQSLDQGLQFLIQYYNGEERAKGNILERFSAQQFPDLHSELNLSSLELGDSALYFCASSVAREAYEQYFGPGTRLTVT.

This chain joins TRBV6-5 and TRBJ2-7, with D possibly matching TRBD2 (5 bases). Trimming stripped 0 bases from V and 2 bases from J, with 14 bases between. Germline V CDR1 and CDR2: MNHEY, SVGAGI. CDR3 length: 16 amino acids. The CDR3 bases are TGTGCCAGCAGTTACTCAGGGCTAGCCGTCGCCTACGAGCAGTACTTC. It specifies CASSYSGLAVAYEQYF.